This TCR beta chain was observed in a study of tumor-infiltrating lymphocytes in localized non-small cell lung cancer (dated by TCRdb to the early 2020s). For the wider study: Several histologies were represented in the cohort, which also included both smokers and never-smokers as well as patients whose samples were collected after neoadjuvant chemotherapy. Resected tumor tissue and uninvolved lung tissue described as non-adjacent to the tumor were contributed by each patient, with both tissues obtained from the same patient. TCR sequencing was one of several integrated assays, alongside flow cytometry, multiplex immunofluorescence, RNA-seq, exome sequencing and proteomics, applied to the same patients. The overall ICON cohort comprised 150 surgical patients with localized non-small cell lung cancer whose tumors were resected. A total of around 50 patients were part of the paired comparison of immunoSEQ T-cell fraction between tumor and uninvolved lung.

Details on this clone: Its antigen has not been determined. Per-base qualities were not stored, and no clone one base away is much larger.

Overall study outcomes, separate from this receptor: Because different pieces of the same tissue were used for different assays, technical variation could not be separated from intratumor heterogeneity. TCR-derived T-cell fraction did not differ between the flow cytometry-defined immunotypes IM1 (good prognosis) and IM2 (poor prognosis). Assay coverage varied across patients depending on available tissue quantity, so only a subset of the cohort had TCR sequencing. Consistent with immunofluorescence CD3 counts, TCRbeta sequencing supported greater T cell infiltration in tumors than in uninvolved lung tissue.

TCR sequencing with the immunoSEQ assay provided the T-cell fraction in tumor and uninvolved lung tissue. On the study's bioinformatics: For survival analysis, patients were divided into high (upper tertile) and low (lower two tertiles) T-cell fraction groups, which were compared by log-rank test. A signed-rank test was used to test differences in T-cell fraction between paired tumor and uninvolved lung samples. TCRdb provides this immuneACCESS table in a form limited to in-frame rearrangements. Some clones are lacking; in checked studies, under half of them reflect an unresolved V gene, and why the rest are absent is not known. Clone size and the V and J calls come from that table; the DNA yielded D and trimming. Present in this sample are nearly 9,500 clones, about 80% of which were seen just once. The top ten constitute 6.5% to 7.5% of the sample. ICON enrollment began in early 2016, and the last patient was enrolled in September 2018. A subcohort of some 75 patients provided fresh tumor and matched uninvolved tissue for in-depth immune analyses, with TCR sequencing among those analyses. DNA isolated from bulk tissue, without cell sorting, was used for TCR sequencing.

The CDR3 runs 15 residues from the cysteine to the phenylalanine. Only the CDR3 portion is preserved as DNA: 45 bases, with reading frame beginning at the first base. CDR1 and CDR2 are drawn from the germline V gene: SGHVS, FNYEAQ. At the junction V is shortened by 3 bases and J by 1 base; bases outside the gene matches: 3. The sequencing input was uninvolved lung tissue not adjacent to the tumor. This chain joins TRBV7-6 to TRBJ2-7; 10 junctional bases match TRBD1. This receptor was taken from a human donor with non-small cell lung cancer. The DNA sequence follows: TGTGCCAGCAGCTTGGACAGGGGGGCTTCCTACGAGCAGTACTTC. Its amino acids are CASSLDRGASYEQYF.